This T cell receptor beta chain was recovered during a study of cytomegalovirus exposure and HLA in healthy donors. PCR involved 60 Vbeta and 13 Jbeta primers. Clones were read by immunoSEQ multiplex PCR, and TCRdb kept only the in-frame ones, dropping some. This sample has approximately 210,000 clones; roughly 85% occur once, and the top ten carry 1.5% to 2%. V dropped 4 bases and J dropped 3 bases, with 13 bases sitting between them. This CDR3 contains 14 residues. Germline V CDR1 and CDR2: MDHEN, SYDVKM. The sample consisted of PBMCs. This chain connects TRBV28 to TRBJ2-7; weak D call: TRBD1 (6 bases). The receptor comes from a male donor in good health and CMV-seronegative. The CDR3 nucleotides are TGTGCCAGCAGTTGGACAGTATCTCTCTACGAGCAGTACTTC. Translation gives CASSWTVSLYEQYF.